A single sample is the source of the 18 T cell receptor beta chains below, sequenced in a study of blood T cell repertoires in COVID-19. Clones were read by immunoSEQ multiplex PCR, and TCRdb kept only the in-frame ones, dropping some. The sample shows more than 200,000 clones, 70% to 90% of them seen only once. Sequencing used peripheral blood. These TCRs come from a man between 18 and 29 years old with active or convalescent COVID-19.

This clone has just one count. The CDR3 sequence: CASSLSGAGNTIYF. CDR3 sequence (DNA): TGTGCCAGCAGCTTGTCAGGGGCTGGAAACACCATATATTTT. This rearrangement joins TRBV5-5 to TRBJ1-3; TRBD1 might be the D (6 bases). This CDR3 has 14 residues. V lost 1 base to trimming and J lost 2 bases, with 7 bases between them. From germline, CDR1 is SGHKS and CDR2 YYEKEE (reference sequence).

This clone was found a few times. The chain recombines TRBV5-6 with TRBJ2-1; 11 nucleotides match TRBD2. The germline V gene has CDR1 SGHDT and CDR2 YYEEEE. The V and J ends lost 5 bases and 5 bases, in that order; junction bases with no gene match: 3. The CDR3 length is 14 residues. Here the CDR3 DNA reads TGTGCCAGCAGGAGACTAGCGGGGAACAATGAGCAGTTCTTC. It yields the protein CASRRLAGNNEQFF.

This clone showed up just once. CDR3 loop: CASSPRGGNTEAFF. The CDR3, as DNA: TGTGCCAGCAGCCCCCGCGGCGGGAACACTGAAGCTTTCTTT. The rearrangement links TRBV7-2 to TRBJ1-1, with D uncertain. The germline V gene encodes CDR1 SGHTA and CDR2 FQGNSA. Trimming removed 5 bases from V and 1 base from J, with 11 bases in between. The length of the CDR3 is 14 residues.

CDR3 nucleotides: TGTGCCAGTAGCCCACACCGGGACAGGGACGACGAGCAGTACTTC. Protein product: CASSPHRDRDDEQYF. This rearrangement joins TRBV19 to TRBJ2-7, with 9 bases identical to TRBD1. The CDR3 extends over 15 amino acids. Per germline, CDR1 LNHDA and CDR2 SQIVND (reference sequence). V shed 6 bases, J shed 5 bases, and the junction held 11 bases outside the gene matches.

This chain joins TRBV4-2 and TRBJ1-6; maybe TRBD1 (6 bases). V was trimmed by 1 base and J by 7 bases, leaving 14 bases between them. This CDR3 comprises 16 residues. The germline gives CDR1 LGHNA, CDR2 YNFKEQ. Here the CDR3 reads CASSQVGGAGNSPLHF. The CDR3 DNA is TGTGCCAGCAGCCAAGTGGGGGGGGCGGGAAATTCACCCCTCCACTTT.

The rearrangement uses TRBV5-1 and TRBJ1-2; 7 bases fit TRBD1. Germline assignment: CDR1 SGHRS and CDR2 YFSETQ. The CDR3 is made up of 12 amino acids. Trimming at V came to 5 bases and at J to 6 bases, leaving 4 bases not matched to a gene. The CDR3 DNA sequence: TGCGCCAGCAGAACAGGGGAGGATGGCTACACCTTC. It specifies CASRTGEDGYTF.

The rearrangement uses TRBV6-4 and TRBJ2-1, with 15 bases aligning to TRBD2. This CDR3 has 16 amino acids. V was clipped by 2 bases and J by 7 bases; unmatched bases: 3. Germline V CDR1 and CDR2: MRHNA, SNTAGT. This chain's CDR3 is CASSDGGLAGGNEQFF. The CDR3 DNA follows: TGTGCCAGCAGTGACGGGGGACTAGCGGGAGGAAATGAGCAGTTCTTC.

The chain combines TRBV20-1 with TRBJ2-7; tentatively, D is TRBD2 (6 bases). From germline, CDR1 is DFQATT and CDR2 SNEGSKA (reference sequence). This CDR3 region has 15 residues. Deletions cut 3 bases from V and 4 bases from J, with 19 bases between. CDR3 residues: CSASIPGSGSYEQYF. The DNA of the CDR3 is TGCAGTGCTAGTATACCCGGGAGTGGCTCTTACGAGCAGTACTTC.

This clone was detected only a few times. The rearrangement uses TRBV11-2 and TRBJ1-1; TRBD1 matches at 12 bases. The CDR3 loop spans 16 amino acids. CDR1 and CDR2 (germline): SGHAT, FQNNGV. After removal of 5 bases from V and 6 bases from J, the junction contained 10 bases not matched to a gene. The CDR3 nucleotides read TGTGCCAGCAGCACCCGGGACAGGGGGCTTCGGGCTGAAGCTTTCTTT. As protein: CASSTRDRGLRAEAFF.

The chain carries TRBV27 and TRBJ2-5; 8 positions agree with TRBD2. This CDR3 is 16 amino acids long. V was pared by 6 bases and J by 7 bases, with 16 bases of the junction left unmatched. Germline CDR1 and CDR2: MNHEY and SMNVEV (reference sequence). CDR3 protein: CASSTKGGGPRWTQYF. The CDR3 nucleotides read TGTGCCAGCAGCACAAAAGGCGGGGGGCCACGGTGGACCCAGTACTTC.

The chain carries TRBV24-1 and TRBJ2-1, with D uncertain. The V and J ends lost 4 bases and 0 bases respectively, with 12 bases between them. Germline CDR1 and CDR2: KGHDR and SFDVKD. CDR3 length: 16 amino acids. The CDR3 coding sequence is TGTGCCACCAGTGACCGCCCTACCGGCTCCTACAATGAGCAGTTCTTC. This gives the protein CATSDRPTGSYNEQFF.

As DNA, the CDR3 is TGTGCCATCAACCAGAATCAGCCCCAGCATTTT. It encodes CAINQNQPQHF. V and J are TRBV10-3 and TRBJ1-5; D is undetermined. Trimming removed 7 bases from V and 4 bases from J, with 5 bases in between. The CDR3 runs to 11 residues. The germline V gene encodes CDR1 ENHRY and CDR2 SYGVKD.

The rearrangement uses TRBV5-1 and TRBJ1-1; 8 bases align to TRBD1. This CDR3 region has 16 residues. Trimming at V came to 4 bases and at J to 7 bases, leaving 15 bases not matched to a gene. The germline V gene has CDR1 SGHRS and CDR2 YFSETQ. The CDR3 DNA is TGCGCCAGCAGCGCCGACCCCCAGGGGGCGCGGGGTGAAGCTTTCTTT. Its translation: CASSADPQGARGEAFF.

In this sample, this clone turned up once. This chain links TRBV5-1 with TRBJ2-1; possibly TRBD1 for D (5 bases). Deletions cut 0 bases from V and 4 bases from J, with 11 bases between. Germline values: CDR1 SGHRS, CDR2 YFSETQ. The CDR3 covers 15 residues. The CDR3 loop is CASSLGLGVYNEQFF. CDR3 nucleotide sequence: TGCGCCAGCAGCTTGGGGCTAGGGGTTTACAATGAGCAGTTCTTC.

This clone was recorded a few times. V is TRBV7-9 and J is TRBJ2-7; 7 bases agree with TRBD1. The germline V gene has CDR1 SEHNR and CDR2 FQNEAQ (reference sequence). The J segment lost 5 bases and the V segment lost 5 bases, leaving 3 bases of the junction unmatched. There are 12 residues in the CDR3. The CDR3 here is CASSPQGHEQYF. DNA of the CDR3: TGTGCCAGCAGCCCACAGGGGCACGAGCAGTACTTC.

The CDR3 region is CASSFPFETQYF. DNA for the CDR3: TGTGCCAGCAGCTTTCCGTTCGAGACCCAGTACTTC. The V gene is TRBV7-2, the J gene TRBJ2-5; unclear D gene. Deletions cut 3 bases from V and 5 bases from J, with 7 bases between. Germline CDR1 reads SGHTA; CDR2 reads FQGNSA. This CDR3 has 12 residues.

J is TRBJ1-1 and V is TRBV2, with 12 bases matching TRBD1. The CDR3 is 18 amino acids. V gave up 7 bases and J gave up 5 bases; unmatched junction bases: 17. The germline V gene has CDR1 SNHLY and CDR2 FYNNEI. The CDR3: CASTGALGQGASGTEAFF. The CDR3 coding sequence is TGTGCCAGCACCGGAGCCCTGGGACAGGGGGCCTCGGGGACTGAAGCTTTCTTT.

Only a few counts were recorded for this clone. This chain uses TRBV5-1 with TRBJ2-1; TRBD2 matches 7 bases. The ends lost 1 base at V and 1 base at J; junction bases unmatched: 5. This CDR3 contains 16 residues. Per the germline V gene, CDR1 is SGHRS and CDR2 is YFSETQ. CDR3 in DNA: TGCGCCAGCAGCTTGATCGCGGGGGTGTCCTACAATGAGCAGTTCTTC. It encodes CASSLIAGVSYNEQFF.